This T cell receptor (beta chain) was sequenced during a study of blood T cell repertoires in COVID-19. About the research overall: Italy, Spain and the United States were the sources of the convalescent and acute COVID-19 samples.

In the authors' methods: Amplification from reference gene primers served as the basis for estimated nucleated cell counts. Generated by immunoSEQ multiplex PCR, the TCRdb table keeps only in-frame clones and is missing some. The D gene and trimming were derived from the DNA, and the V and J assignments and clone size from that table. Found here are around 300,000 clones, roughly 88% of them singletons; the top ten hold 1.5% to 2%. Enrollment of patients from Seattle took place during active infection, with longitudinal follow-up. CDR3 size: 12 residues. Germline V gene data show CDR1 as SGHRS and CDR2 as YFSETQ. Trimming removed 7 bases at V and 7 bases at J, with 12 bases between.

Sequences were obtained from peripheral blood. This receptor was taken from a young woman with COVID-19, enrolled during active disease. The genes are TRBV5-1 and TRBJ2-1; D is perhaps TRBD2 (6 bases). The CDR3 is CASSWGGNEQFF. CDR3 coding DNA: TGCGCCAGCTCCTGGGGAGGTAATGAGCAGTTCTTC.